Below are 27 T cell receptor beta chains sequenced from a single sample in a study of beta chain features in type 1 diabetes. Isolated RNA was reverse transcribed in full, so expressed TCRB transcripts were sequenced. The protocol was immunoSEQ multiplex PCR, while the TCRdb copy is restricted to in-frame clones and leaves out a portion. The profile covers under 900,000 clones, with 15% to 20% appearing a single time and about 0.02% taken by the ten largest. The specimen sequenced was naive CD4+ T cells from blood. All receptors come from a woman under 30 in good health.

CDR3 bases: TGCGCCAGCAGCTTCCTACAAGAGACCCAGTACTTC. Encoded protein: CASSFLQETQYF. The chain joins TRBV5-1 to TRBJ2-5; D gene uncertain. There are 12 residues in the CDR3. CDR1 is SGHRS, CDR2 YFSETQ, per germline. Trimming stripped 2 bases from V and 2 bases from J, with 4 bases between.

This chain connects TRBV15 to TRBJ2-7, with D hard to call. The germline gives CDR1 LNHNV, CDR2 YYDKDF (reference sequence). The V and J ends lost 0 bases and 6 bases respectively, with 15 bases between them. The length of the CDR3 is 15 residues. CDR3 amino acids: CATSRDRVAWGEQYF. The DNA of the CDR3 is TGTGCCACCAGCAGAGATCGGGTGGCTTGGGGCGAGCAGTACTTC.

This clone was seen more than once but under ten times. Other DNA sequences within the sample encode an identical CDR3. CDR3 amino acids: CASSFTGAGANVLTF. Here the CDR3 DNA reads TGTGCCAGCAGCTTCACAGGGGCTGGGGCCAACGTCCTGACTTTC. This chain uses TRBV7-2 with TRBJ2-6; 7 nucleotides align to TRBD1. The germline CDR1 and CDR2 sequences are SGHTA and FQGNSA. The CDR3 spans 15 residues. The V and J ends lost 3 bases and 2 bases, in that order; junction bases with no gene match: 1.

Only a few counts were recorded for this clone. The chain uses TRBV6-6 and TRBJ2-7; no firm D call. V was clipped by 2 bases and J by 3 bases, with 5 bases between them. The CDR3 runs 12 residues. Germline V gene data show CDR1 as MNHNY and CDR2 as SVGAGI (reference sequence). The CDR3 nucleotides read TGTGCCAGCAGTTACACCTTCTACGAGCAGTACTTC. The encoded protein is CASSYTFYEQYF.

This clone has a handful of counts. V usage is TRBV6-1 and J usage is TRBJ2-5, with 7 bases that match TRBD1. CDR1 and CDR2 from the germline V gene are MNHNS and SASEGT. After removal of 4 bases from V and 5 bases from J, the junction contained 16 bases not matched to a gene. CDR3 length: 17 amino acids. The CDR3 protein is CASSGRQGGPGQETQYF. CDR3 coding DNA: TGTGCCAGCAGTGGGAGACAAGGGGGCCCGGGGCAGGAGACCCAGTACTTC.

The chain couples TRBV27 to TRBJ2-1; TRBD2 is a possible D gene (5 bases). The CDR3 is made up of 14 amino acids. CDR1 and CDR2 from the germline V gene are MNHEY and SMNVEV (reference sequence). V shed 6 bases and J shed 5 bases, with 14 bases lying between them. Here the CDR3 DNA reads TGTGCCAGCAGAGATACCGGGAACGACAATGAGCAGTTCTTC. Its protein product is CASRDTGNDNEQFF.

This clone has only a few counts. The chain has TRBV7-9 and TRBJ1-5; D unclear. The CDR3 sequence is 12 residues long. Trimming cost V 5 bases and J 6 bases, with 8 bases left between them. In germline, CDR1 is SEHNR, CDR2 FQNEAQ (reference sequence). The CDR3 DNA reads as TGTGCCAGCAGCGTCGGCGGTCAGCCCCAGCATTTT. Translating it yields CASSVGGQPQHF.

CDR3 loop: CAAVGLATYEQYF. CDR3 coding DNA: TGTGCCGCTGTGGGACTAGCGACCTACGAGCAGTACTTC. V and J are TRBV28 and TRBJ2-5; TRBD2 aligns across 10 bases. The last part of the DNA fits TRBJ2-7 better; the J call may be wrong. This CDR3 spans 13 amino acids. Germline V gene lookup returns CDR1 MDHEN and CDR2 SYDVKM.

This clone was observed a handful of times. The rearrangement joins TRBV29-1 to TRBJ2-3; maybe TRBD2 (5 bases). Trimming took 5 bases from V and 0 from J, leaving 18 bases between them. Germline CDR1 SQVTM, CDR2 ANQGSEA. The CDR3 has 16 residues. This CDR3 reads CSVRGRIKGSTDTQYF. The CDR3 DNA reads as TGCAGCGTTCGCGGGCGTATAAAAGGAAGCACAGATACGCAGTATTTT.

The table lists this clone with a few counts. The rearrangement joins TRBV9 to TRBJ1-2, with a possible D match to TRBD1 (5 bases). The CDR3 spans 15 residues. V shed 0 bases and J shed 5 bases, with 14 bases lying between them. Germline CDR1 SGDLS, CDR2 YYNGEE. CDR3: CASSVAPGRGYGYTF. CDR3 coding DNA: TGTGCCAGCAGCGTAGCTCCGGGGCGGGGATATGGCTACACCTTC.

This clone was detected only a few times. V usage is TRBV2 and J usage is TRBJ2-1; 11 bases align to TRBD2. Trimming took 5 bases from V and 9 from J; bases not matched to a gene: 9. Germline CDR1 and CDR2: SNHLY and FYNNEI. The CDR3 length is 15 residues. CDR3 in DNA: TGTGCCAGCAGTCCTCTTACTAGCGGGAGAGGTGAGCAGTTCTTC. Encoded protein: CASSPLTSGRGEQFF.

A word on this clone: This sample includes further DNA sequences coding for the same CDR3. The chain is built from TRBV7-9 and TRBJ2-3; D call uncertain. The V gene lost 5 bases and the J gene lost 0 bases, with 3 bases spanning the gap. Looked up from germline, CDR1 is SEHNR and CDR2 is FQNEAQ (reference sequence). The CDR3 covers 12 residues. The CDR3 loop reads CASSRSTDTQYF. CDR3 DNA: TGTGCCAGCAGCCGAAGCACAGATACGCAGTATTTT.

This clone was counted a few times. The chain uses TRBV18 and TRBJ2-1, with D possibly TRBD1 on 5 matching bases. The germline CDR1 and CDR2 sequences are KGHSH and LQKENI. V dropped 4 bases and J dropped 2 bases, with 24 bases sitting between them. The CDR3 is made up of 19 amino acids. CDR3 sequence (DNA): TGTGCCAGCTCACGGCTTATAACAGGACCTACCCCTACCTACAATGAGCAGTTCTTC. This encodes CASSRLITGPTPTYNEQFF.

Comment on this clone: Other nucleotide sequences in the sample specify the same CDR3. CDR3 amino acids: CASSIQGPYGYTF. CDR3 DNA sequence: TGTGCCAGCAGTATTCAGGGACCCTATGGCTACACCTTC. The chain uses TRBV28 and TRBJ1-2, with a possible D match to TRBD1 (5 bases). Trimming cost V 5 bases and J 4 bases, with 11 bases left between them. The germline V gene encodes CDR1 MDHEN and CDR2 SYDVKM. This CDR3 has 13 residues.

The chain has TRBV5-1 and TRBJ2-7, with 9 bases fitting TRBD1. Germline V gene data show CDR1 as SGHRS and CDR2 as YFSETQ. V lost 5 bases to trimming and J lost 3 bases; unmatched junction nucleotides: 6. This CDR3 has 14 residues. The CDR3 sequence: CASRGRDRDYEQYF. DNA for the CDR3: TGCGCCAGCAGAGGCCGGGACAGGGACTACGAGCAGTACTTC.

This clone has more than one count but fewer than ten. The V gene is TRBV5-1, the J gene TRBJ2-1; possible D gene TRBD2, 6 bases. The CDR3 sequence is 14 residues long. CDR1 is SGHRS and CDR2 is YFSETQ in the germline V gene. Trimming removed 4 bases at V and 5 bases at J, with 13 bases between. The CDR3 bases are TGCGCCAGCAGCCGTCACGGGGGTAACAATGAGCAGTTCTTC. This gives the protein CASSRHGGNNEQFF.

This clone appeared a few times. V gene TRBV18 combines with J gene TRBJ2-7, with D possibly being TRBD1 (6 bases). The CDR3 spans 15 residues. Germline CDR1 is KGHSH and CDR2 is LQKENI. V was clipped by 6 bases and J by 0 bases, with 15 bases between them. CDR3 DNA sequence: TGTGCCAGCTCGCTACAGGGCAGTACCTCCTACGAGCAGTACTTC. This codes for CASSLQGSTSYEQYF.

V gene TRBV29-1 combines with J gene TRBJ2-7, with unresolved D. This CDR3 contains 12 residues. V lost 4 bases, J lost 2 bases, and 9 bases lay in between. From germline, CDR1 is SQVTM and CDR2 ANQGSEA. The chain's CDR3 is CSVAVNPYEQYF. The CDR3 DNA reads as TGCAGCGTTGCAGTGAACCCCTACGAGCAGTACTTC.

This clone was seen a handful of times. The chain links TRBV15 to TRBJ2-5; D uncertain. Germline V gene lookup returns CDR1 LNHNV and CDR2 YYDKDF (reference sequence). The CDR3 consists of 13 residues. Trimming took 3 bases from V and 0 from J, leaving 5 bases between them. The CDR3, as DNA: TGTGCCACCAGCAGCGGGCACCAAGAGACCCAGTACTTC. It codes for CATSSGHQETQYF.

This clone was seen repeatedly, ten times or more. DNA for the CDR3: TGTGCCAGCTCAGGGGGACGCGAGCAGTACTTC. Its translation is CASSGGREQYF. The J gene is TRBJ2-7, the V gene TRBV10-3, with TRBD1 identical over 7 bases. The J segment lost 6 bases and the V segment lost 10 bases, leaving 6 bases of the junction unmatched. There are 11 residues in the CDR3. Looked up from germline, CDR1 is ENHRY and CDR2 is SYGVKD.

This clone was counted only a few times. The chain couples TRBV6-5 to TRBJ2-3, with unresolved D. V lost 6 bases, J lost 2 bases, and 3 bases lay in between. This CDR3 spans 11 amino acids. CDR1 and CDR2 (germline): MNHEY, SVGAGI. CDR3 loop: CASRYTDTQYF. CDR3 in DNA: TGTGCCAGCAGGTACACAGATACGCAGTATTTT.

This clone appeared a few times. The chain carries TRBV15 and TRBJ1-5; 10 bases are shared with TRBD1. From germline, CDR1 is LNHNV and CDR2 YYDKDF (reference sequence). Germline trimming cut 5 bases from V and 3 bases from J; bases unmatched to any gene: 7. The CDR3 consists of 16 residues. CDR3 protein: CATSAGQGVFNQPQHF. CDR3 nucleotides: TGTGCCACCAGCGCTGGACAGGGGGTTTTCAATCAGCCCCAGCATTTT.

This clone was seen only a few times. The chain joins TRBV10-3 to TRBJ2-1; D ambiguous. V lost 2 bases and J 6 bases, leaving 17 bases between the germline ends. The CDR3 contains 16 residues. The V gene's germline CDR1 is ENHRY and CDR2 SYGVKD. The CDR3 sequence is CAISEDGVGEVNEQFF. DNA for the CDR3: TGTGCCATCAGTGAGGATGGGGTAGGAGAAGTCAATGAGCAGTTCTTC.

This clone was counted only a few times. V gene TRBV2 combines with J gene TRBJ2-5, with 8 bases lining up with TRBD1. V lost 3 bases, J lost 4 bases, and 4 bases stayed unmatched. This CDR3 region has 14 residues. Germline values: CDR1 SNHLY, CDR2 FYNNEI. CDR3 bases: TGTGCCAGCAGTGAGGACAGGGTCGGAGAGACCCAGTACTTC. Translation: CASSEDRVGETQYF.

CDR3 sequence (DNA): TGTGCCAGCAGTTCTTACAGGGTCCGCGTAGATACGCAGTATTTT. It translates to CASSSYRVRVDTQYF. The chain recombines TRBV27 with TRBJ2-3; tentative D call: TRBD1 (6 bases). The CDR3 runs 15 residues. Germline V gene lookup returns CDR1 MNHEY and CDR2 SMNVEV (reference sequence). The germline V and J ends were trimmed by 4 bases and 5 bases, with 16 bases remaining between them.

This clone was picked up a small number of times. The rearrangement links TRBV28 to TRBJ2-4; the match to TRBD1 covers 10 bases. The V gene end was trimmed by 6 bases and the J gene end by 0 bases; junction bases not matched to a gene: 8. Germline CDR1 MDHEN, CDR2 SYDVKM. The CDR3 covers 17 residues. CDR3 nucleotide sequence: TGTGCCAGCAGCCCCGTGGGGACAGGGGCAGCCAAAAACATTCAGTACTTC. Translating gives CASSPVGTGAAKNIQYF.

V gene TRBV10-3 combines with J gene TRBJ2-3; TRBD2 aligns across 7 bases. Losses at the gene ends were 8 bases for V and 0 bases for J; bases not matched to a gene: 8. CDR1 is ENHRY and CDR2 is SYGVKD in the germline V gene. This CDR3 has 15 residues. The CDR3 DNA sequence: TGTGCCATCGCCGTTAGACTAGCCAGCACAGATACGCAGTATTTT. Protein sequence: CAIAVRLASTDTQYF.